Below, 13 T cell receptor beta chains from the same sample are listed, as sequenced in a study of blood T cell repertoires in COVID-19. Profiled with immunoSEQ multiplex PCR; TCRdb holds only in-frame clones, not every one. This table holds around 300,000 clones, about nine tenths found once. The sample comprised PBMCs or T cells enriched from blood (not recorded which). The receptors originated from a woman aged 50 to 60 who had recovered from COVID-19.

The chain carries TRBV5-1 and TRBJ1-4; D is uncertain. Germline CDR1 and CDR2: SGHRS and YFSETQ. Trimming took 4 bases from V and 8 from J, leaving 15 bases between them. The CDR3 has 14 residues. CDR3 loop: CASSAAGPGEKLFF. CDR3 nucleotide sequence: TGCGCCAGCAGCGCCGCCGGGCCGGGGGAAAAACTGTTTTTT.

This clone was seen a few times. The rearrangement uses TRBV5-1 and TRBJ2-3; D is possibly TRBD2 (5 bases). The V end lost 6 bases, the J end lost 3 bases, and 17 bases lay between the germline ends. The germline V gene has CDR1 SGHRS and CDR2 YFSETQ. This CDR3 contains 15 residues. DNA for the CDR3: TGCGCCAGCACCCTGAACACTAGAGATACAGATACGCAGTATTTT. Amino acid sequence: CASTLNTRDTDTQYF. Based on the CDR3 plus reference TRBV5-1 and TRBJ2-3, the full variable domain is KAGVTQTPRYLIKTRGQQVTLSCSPISGHRSVSWYQQTPGQGLQFLFEYFSETQRNKGNFPGRFSGRQFSNSRSEMNVSTLELGDSALYLCASTLNTRDTDTQYFGPGTRLTVL.

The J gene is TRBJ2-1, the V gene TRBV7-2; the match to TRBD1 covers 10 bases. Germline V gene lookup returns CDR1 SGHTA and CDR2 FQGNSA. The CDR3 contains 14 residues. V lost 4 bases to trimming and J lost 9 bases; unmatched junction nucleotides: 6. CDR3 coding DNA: TGTGCCAGCAGCTCGGGACAGGGGAGAGGTGAGCAGTTCTTC. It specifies CASSSGQGRGEQFF.

The CDR3 region is CASSLGSSGIAYEQYF. CDR3 in DNA: TGTGCCAGCAGCTTGGGTTCTAGCGGGATCGCCTACGAGCAGTACTTC. The J gene is TRBJ2-7, the V gene TRBV5-8; 9 bases are shared with TRBD2. CDR3 length: 16 amino acids. Trimming cost V 0 bases and J 2 bases; bases outside gene matches: 6. Germline values: CDR1 SGHTS, CDR2 YDEGEE. Variable domain in full (rest from reference TRBV5-8 and TRBJ2-7): EAGVTQSPTHLIKTRGQQATLRCSPISGHTSVYWYQQALGLGLQFLLWYDEGEERNRGNFPPRFSGRQFPNYSSELNVNALELEDSALYLCASSLGSSGIAYEQYFGPGTRLTVT.

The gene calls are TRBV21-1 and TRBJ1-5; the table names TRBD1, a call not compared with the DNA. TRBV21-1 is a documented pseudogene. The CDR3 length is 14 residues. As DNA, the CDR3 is TGTGCCCGACCCCTAAAACAGGGGCCGGAGCCCCAGCATTTT. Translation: CARPLKQGPEPQHF.

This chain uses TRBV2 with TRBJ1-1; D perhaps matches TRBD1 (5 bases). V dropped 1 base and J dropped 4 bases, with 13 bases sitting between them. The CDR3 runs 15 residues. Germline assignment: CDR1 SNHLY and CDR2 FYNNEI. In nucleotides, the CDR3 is TGTGCCAGCAGTGAAGGGGAAGAAACAGGCACTGAAGCTTTCTTT. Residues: CASSEGEETGTEAFF.

CDR3 nucleotide sequence: TGTGCCAGCAGCCCGGGACTAGCGGGATTAACAGATACGCAGTATTTT. It is translated as CASSPGLAGLTDTQYF. The chain has TRBV7-9 and TRBJ2-3; 13 bases line up with TRBD2. The V gene end was trimmed by 5 bases and the J gene end by 3 bases; junction bases not matched to a gene: 5. The germline gives CDR1 SEHNR, CDR2 FQNEAQ (reference sequence). The CDR3 totals 16 residues.

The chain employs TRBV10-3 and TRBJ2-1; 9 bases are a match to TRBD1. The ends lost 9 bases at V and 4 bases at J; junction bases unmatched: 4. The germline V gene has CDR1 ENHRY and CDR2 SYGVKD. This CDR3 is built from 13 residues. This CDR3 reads CAMGQGLYNEQFF. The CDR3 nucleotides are TGTGCCATGGGACAGGGTCTATACAATGAGCAGTTCTTC.

CDR3 coding DNA: TGTGCCAGCAGCTCCCAGGGGTCAAGTTATCGGAATGAGCAGTTCTTC. As protein: CASSSQGSSYRNEQFF. The chain links TRBV7-2 to TRBJ2-1, with D perhaps matching TRBD1 (6 bases). V was shortened by 4 bases and J by 7 bases, with 20 bases between the two germline ends. Germline assignment: CDR1 SGHTA and CDR2 FQGNSA. The CDR3 has 16 residues. Looking up the rest from reference TRBV7-2 and TRBJ2-1 gives the full variable domain: GAGVSQSPSNKVTEKGKDVELRCDPISGHTALYWYRQSLGQGLEFLIYFQGNSAPDKSGLPSDRFSAERTGGSVSTLTIQRTQQEDSAVYLCASSSQGSSYRNEQFFGPGTRLTVL.

The CDR3 nucleotides are TGTGCCAGCAGCTTGCGGAGCTCCTACAATGAGCAGTTCTTC. As protein: CASSLRSSYNEQFF. This chain uses TRBV5-6 with TRBJ2-1; no clear D. The V gene's germline CDR1 is SGHDT and CDR2 YYEEEE. Trimming pared 1 base from V and 0 bases from J, leaving 5 bases between. The CDR3 totals 14 residues.

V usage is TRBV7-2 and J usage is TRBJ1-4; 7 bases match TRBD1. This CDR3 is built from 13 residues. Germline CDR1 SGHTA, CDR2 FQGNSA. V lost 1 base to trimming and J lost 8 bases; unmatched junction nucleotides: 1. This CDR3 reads CASSLVQGEKLFF. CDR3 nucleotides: TGTGCCAGCAGCTTAGTACAGGGGGAAAAACTGTTTTTT.

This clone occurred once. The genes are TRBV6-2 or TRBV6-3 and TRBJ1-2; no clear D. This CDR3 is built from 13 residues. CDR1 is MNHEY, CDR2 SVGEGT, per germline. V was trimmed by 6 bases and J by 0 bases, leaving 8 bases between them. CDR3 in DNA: TGTGCCAGCAGCACTTTAACTAACTATGGCTACACCTTC. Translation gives CASSTLTNYGYTF.

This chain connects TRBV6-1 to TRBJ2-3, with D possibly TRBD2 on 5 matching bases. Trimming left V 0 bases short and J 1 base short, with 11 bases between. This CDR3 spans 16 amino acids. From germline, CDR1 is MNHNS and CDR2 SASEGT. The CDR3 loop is CASSEARGLGTDTQYF. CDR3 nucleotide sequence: TGTGCCAGCAGTGAAGCGCGAGGGCTTGGCACAGATACGCAGTATTTT.